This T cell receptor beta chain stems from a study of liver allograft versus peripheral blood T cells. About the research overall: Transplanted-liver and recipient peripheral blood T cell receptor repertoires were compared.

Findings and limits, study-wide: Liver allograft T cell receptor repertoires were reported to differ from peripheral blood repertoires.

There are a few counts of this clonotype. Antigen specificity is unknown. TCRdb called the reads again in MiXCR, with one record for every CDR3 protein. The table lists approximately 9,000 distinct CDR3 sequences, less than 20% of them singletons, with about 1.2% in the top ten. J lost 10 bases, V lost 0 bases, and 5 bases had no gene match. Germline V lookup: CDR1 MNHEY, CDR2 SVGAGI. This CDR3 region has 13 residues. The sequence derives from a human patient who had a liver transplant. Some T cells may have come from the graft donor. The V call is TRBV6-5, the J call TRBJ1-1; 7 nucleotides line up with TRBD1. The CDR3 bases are TGTGCCAGCAGTTACTCGACAGGGAGGGTAGCTTTCTTT. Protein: CASSYSTGRVAFF.